This T cell receptor beta chain appears in the sequencing data of a study of T cells in women clearing cervical HPV infection. Overall study: Cases were women with histologically confirmed HPV16-related CIN3 or worse, including a couple of invasive cancers. Only a few women had HLA typing results available. Study findings and constraints: CIN3+ cases had significantly higher TCR richness than controls; evenness did not differ.

As to this clone: Its antigen is not known.

Sequencing used immunoSEQ multiplex PCR; TCRdb keeps in-frame clones, though not all of them. The sample table sets out 20,000 to 25,000 clones. The clonotype originates from a woman aged 18 to 75 with a cervical HPV16 infection that either progressed to CIN3+ or cleared (not recorded which). Sequencing input: blood buffy coat.

The part of the CDR3 DNA that was read is TGTGCCAGCAGATCCAGGGGGGAG. It encodes CASRSRGE. The whole CDR3 sequence is CASRSRGELFF. V is TRBV12-3 or TRBV12-4 and J is TRBJ2-2; no definite D call. The read halts 3 residues ahead of the CDR3 end, with the missing end drawn from the germline J gene. Trimming shortened V by 6 bases and J by 8 bases, and 7 bases separated the two germline ends. The CDR3 is 11 residues long.